Below are 4 T cell receptor beta chains sequenced from a single sample in a study of blood T cells in healthy people across ages. For the second PCR, which ran for roughly 7 to 11 cycles, a sample-barcoded 5' primer and a J-beta primer mix were used. One entry per CDR3 protein, called by TCRdb with MiXCR from the 5' RACE reads. The repertoire holds 500,000 to 700,000 distinct CDR3 sequences, about 30% seen once, with roughly 14% in the top ten. Sequencing was done on a sample of blood. Receptors were obtained from a woman older than 75 in good health.

This clonotype appeared many times. The chain uses TRBV13 and TRBJ2-1; possibly TRBD1 or TRBD2 for D (5 bases each). Germline V gene lookup returns CDR1 PRHDT and CDR2 FYEKMQ (reference sequence). Trimming pared 3 bases from V and 1 base from J, leaving 10 bases between. CDR3 length: 15 amino acids. The CDR3 sequence is CASSLGEHSYNEQFF. CDR3 DNA sequence: TGTGCCAGCAGCTTGGGGGAGCATTCCTACAATGAGCAGTTCTTC. The whole variable domain, remainder taken from reference TRBV13 and TRBJ2-1, is AAGVIQSPRHLIKEKRETATLKCYPIPRHDTVYWYQQGPGQDPQFLISFYEKMQSDKGSIPDRFSAQQFSDYHSELNMSSLELGDSALYFCASSLGEHSYNEQFFGPGTRLTVL.

The chain joins TRBV6-5 to TRBJ2-1; the match to TRBD1 covers 10 bases. CDR1 and CDR2 from the germline V gene are MNHEY and SVGAGI. V lost 8 bases and J lost 10; bases outside the gene matches: 17. The CDR3 is made up of 16 amino acids. CDR3 sequence (DNA): TGTGCCAGCGGTAGAGGGACCGGGACAGGGGAACGCGAGCAGTTCTTC. Residues: CASGRGTGTGEREQFF.

There are a few counts of this clonotype. The V and J genes are TRBV7-9 and TRBJ1-6, with a tentative D call TRBD1 (5 bases). CDR1 is SEHNR and CDR2 is FQNEAQ in the germline V gene (reference sequence). V lost 5 bases to trimming and J lost 1 base, with 9 bases between them. This CDR3 region has 15 residues. This CDR3 reads CASSRDPSYNSPLHF. CDR3 DNA sequence: TGTGCCAGCAGCAGGGACCCATCCTATAATTCACCCCTCCACTTT.

This clonotype was seen at least ten times. CDR3 in amino acids: CASSQATGPTSEQYF. In DNA, the CDR3 is TGTGCCAGCAGCCAAGCTACGGGCCCTACCTCCGAGCAGTACTTC. The chain has TRBV14 and TRBJ2-5, with D uncertain. The J call may be wrong; the DNA end is better matched by TRBJ2-7. CDR1 is SGHDN and CDR2 is FVKESK in the germline V gene. This CDR3 has 15 residues.